This T cell receptor (beta chain) was identified in a study of early T cells in non-severe SARS-CoV-2 infection. General study findings and limits: Using VDJdb, the matching emphasized anti-spike CD8 responses while missing private and CD4 specificities.

TCRdb redid the calling of the 5' RACE reads with MiXCR, one entry per CDR3 protein. Of around 78,000 distinct CDR3 sequences listed, around 15% are singletons. Germline V gene sequence: CDR1 MGHRA, CDR2 YSYEKL. The CDR3 sequence is 14 residues long. V was pared by 4 bases and J by 6 bases, with 13 bases between. To note about this clonotype: Its specificity is unknown.

The receptor comes from an adult who was a healthcare worker with PCR-confirmed SARS-CoV-2 infection or an uninfected control (not recorded which). V usage is TRBV4-1 and J usage is TRBJ1-3; D gene unclear. Sequencing was carried out using whole blood. CDR3 region: CASSPRNVENTIYF. CDR3 bases: TGCGCCAGCAGCCCCCGAAATGTAGAAAACACCATATATTTT.